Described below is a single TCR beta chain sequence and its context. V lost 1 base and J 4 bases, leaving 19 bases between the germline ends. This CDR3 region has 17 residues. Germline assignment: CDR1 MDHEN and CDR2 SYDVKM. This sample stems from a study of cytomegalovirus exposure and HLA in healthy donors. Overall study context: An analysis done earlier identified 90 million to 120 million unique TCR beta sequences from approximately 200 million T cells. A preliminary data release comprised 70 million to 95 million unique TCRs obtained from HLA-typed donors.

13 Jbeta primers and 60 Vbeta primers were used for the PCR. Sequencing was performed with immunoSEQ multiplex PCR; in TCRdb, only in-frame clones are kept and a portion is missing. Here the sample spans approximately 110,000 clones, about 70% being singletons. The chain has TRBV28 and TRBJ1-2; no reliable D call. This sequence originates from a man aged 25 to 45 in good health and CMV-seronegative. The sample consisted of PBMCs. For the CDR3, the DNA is TGTGCCAGCAGTTTATCTCTTCCCGCGGGGTCTCCCTATGGCTACACCTTC. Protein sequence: CASSLSLPAGSPYGYTF.